The rows below give T cell receptor beta chains drawn from one sample of a study of T cells in Graves' hyperthyroidism and ophthalmopathy. TCRdb re-derived calls from the multiplex PCR reads in MiXCR, one entry per CDR3 protein. This table holds about 130,000 distinct CDR3 sequences, 22% found once. Sequenced: blood. These receptors all stem from a woman in her forties or fifties with Graves' hyperthyroidism that later progressed to Graves' ophthalmopathy. Both conserved end residues are part of each CDR3. D genes are given only for firm matches. Clone size, where shown, is once, few, many, or a class for clones that have expanded.

size: many; V: TRBV27; J: TRBJ1-1; length: 15; D: TRBD1; DNA: TGTGCCAGCGGCTTGACAGGGTGGGGGGACACTGAAGCTTTCTTT; CDR3: CASGLTGWGDTEAFF
size: many; V: TRBV7-2; J: TRBJ1-1; length: 17; D: -; DNA: TGTGCCAGCAGCCTCTGGGGGGCAGGGGCTCTGAACACTGAAGCTTTCTTT; CDR3: CASSLWGAGALNTEAFF
size: -; V: TRBV18; J: TRBJ2-5; length: 19; D: TRBD2; DNA: TGTGCCAGCTCACCACCCCTAGCTAGCGGGGGTTGGTACCAAGAGACCCAGTACTTC; CDR3: CASSPPLASGGWYQETQYF
size: -; V: TRBV2; J: TRBJ1-5; length: 14; D: TRBD1; DNA: TGTGCCAGCAGTGACAGGGGGCGCAATCAGCCCCAGCATTTT; CDR3: CASSDRGRNQPQHF
size: -; V: TRBV2; J: TRBJ1-4; length: 12; D: -; DNA: TGTGCCAGTAAGGACTTTAATGAAAAACTGTTTTTT; CDR3: CASKDFNEKLFF
size: many; V: TRBV28; J: TRBJ1-2; length: 16; D: -; DNA: TGTGCCAGCAGTTCCCTGGGATCAGGGTTTCACTATGGCTACACCTTC; CDR3: CASSSLGSGFHYGYTF
size: many; V: TRBV2; J: TRBJ2-1; length: 13; D: -; DNA: TGTGCCAGCAGTCAGGACGGAGACAATGAGCAGTTCTTC; CDR3: CASSQDGDNEQFF
size: few; V: TRBV6-1; J: TRBJ2-3; length: 15; D: -; DNA: TGTGCCAGCAGGGCCGGACTATCCTGGGCAGATACGCAGTATTTT; CDR3: CASRAGLSWADTQYF
size: -; V: TRBV14; J: TRBJ2-7; length: 15; D: -; DNA: TGTGCCAGCAGCCTCGTGGCTAGCAGAGACAATGAGCAGTACTTC; CDR3: CASSLVASRDNEQYF
size: -; V: TRBV6-1; J: TRBJ1-3; length: 15; D: -; DNA: TGTGCCAGCAGTGAAAGAGGCAGGGACGGAAACACCATATATTTT; CDR3: CASSERGRDGNTIYF
size: many; V: TRBV7-2; J: TRBJ2-3; length: 14; D: TRBD1; DNA: TGTGCCAGCAGCGGGGGACAGGGGTTCGATACGCAGTATTTT; CDR3: CASSGGQGFDTQYF
size: -; V: TRBV28; J: TRBJ2-7; length: 15; D: -; DNA: TGTGCCAGCAGTTTATTGTGGCGGAGCTCCTACGAGCAGTACTTC; CDR3: CASSLLWRSSYEQYF
size: few; V: TRBV27; J: TRBJ2-6; length: 17; D: -; DNA: TGTGCCAGCAGCCCTTACCGGGCCACCTCTGGGGCCAACGTCCTGACTTTC; CDR3: CASSPYRATSGANVLTF
size: few; V: TRBV7-2; J: TRBJ2-1; length: 15; D: -; DNA: TGTGCCAGCAGCCTAGACTGGACGGCCTACAATGAGCAGTTCTTC; CDR3: CASSLDWTAYNEQFF
size: -; V: TRBV10-2; J: TRBJ1-1; length: 15; D: -; DNA: TGCGCCAGCAACGAACCTCGGGGAGTATCCGCTGAAGCTTTCTTT; CDR3: CASNEPRGVSAEAFF
size: -; V: TRBV11-2; J: TRBJ2-1; length: 11; D: TRBD2; DNA: TGTGCCAGCAGAGCGGGGAATGAGCAGTTCTTC; CDR3: CASRAGNEQFF
size: many; V: TRBV5-4; J: TRBJ2-2; length: 15; D: -; DNA: TGTGCCAGCAGCTATACAGGGATGGGCACCGGGGAGCTGTTTTTT; CDR3: CASSYTGMGTGELFF
size: many; V: TRBV5-1; J: TRBJ1-1; length: 13; D: -; DNA: TGCGCCAGCAGCTTGGTCAGGGACACTGAAGCTTTCTTT; CDR3: CASSLVRDTEAFF